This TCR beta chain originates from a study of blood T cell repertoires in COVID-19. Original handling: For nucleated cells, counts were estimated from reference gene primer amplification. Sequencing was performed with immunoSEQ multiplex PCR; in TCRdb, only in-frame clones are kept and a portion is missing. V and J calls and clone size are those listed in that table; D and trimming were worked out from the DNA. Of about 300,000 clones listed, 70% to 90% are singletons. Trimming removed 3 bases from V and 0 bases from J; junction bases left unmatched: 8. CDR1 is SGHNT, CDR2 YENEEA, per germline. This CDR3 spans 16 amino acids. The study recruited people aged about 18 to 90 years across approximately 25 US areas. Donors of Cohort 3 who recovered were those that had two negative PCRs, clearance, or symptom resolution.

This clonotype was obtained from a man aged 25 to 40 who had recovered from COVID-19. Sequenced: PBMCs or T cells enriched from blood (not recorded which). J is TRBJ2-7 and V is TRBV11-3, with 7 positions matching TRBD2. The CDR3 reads CASSFHSGWSSYEQYF. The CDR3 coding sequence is TGTGCCAGCAGCTTCCATAGCGGGTGGAGCTCCTACGAGCAGTACTTC. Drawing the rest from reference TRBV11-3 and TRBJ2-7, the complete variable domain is EAGVVQSPRYKIIEKKQPVAFWCNPISGHNTLYWYLQNLGQGPELLIRYENEEAVDDSQLPKDRFSAERLKGVDSTLKIQPAELGDSAVYLCASSFHSGWSSYEQYFGPGTRLTVT.